Shown below are 7 T cell receptor beta chains from a single sample sequenced in a study of blood T cells in healthy people across ages. Primed by a sample-barcoded 5' primer and a J-beta primer mix, a second PCR proceeded for about 6 to 12 cycles. TCRdb reprocessed the 5' RACE reads with MiXCR, giving one entry per CDR3 protein. Of over a million distinct CDR3 sequences in the sample, around 59% are singletons; the top ten hold under 8.5%. Sequencing used blood. The receptors originated from a man younger than 35 in good health.

This clonotype was found a few times. This chain joins TRBV10-3 and TRBJ1-1; D might be TRBD1 (5 bases). The CDR3 length is 16 residues. Trimming removed 6 bases from V and 0 bases from J, with 17 bases in between. The germline V gene has CDR1 ENHRY and CDR2 SYGVKD. The CDR3 here is CAIRGFGGGVNTEAFF. The CDR3 nucleotides read TGTGCCATCAGAGGGTTTGGTGGGGGTGTGAACACTGAAGCTTTCTTT.

V usage is TRBV20-1 and J usage is TRBJ2-7; unclear D gene. The CDR3 consists of 15 residues. Trimming removed 6 bases from V and 0 bases from J, with 18 bases in between. Per germline, CDR1 DFQATT and CDR2 SNEGSKA (reference sequence). The CDR3 DNA reads TGCAGTGCCAGTGGGGTGGGGTACAGCTCCTACGAGCAGTACTTC. Its protein is CSASGVGYSSYEQYF.

This chain connects TRBV4-1 to TRBJ1-4; D is perhaps TRBD1 (5 bases). The germline V and J ends were trimmed by 7 bases and 7 bases, with 13 bases remaining between them. Looked up from germline, CDR1 is MGHRA and CDR2 is YSYEKL. The CDR3 totals 13 residues. Written as DNA, the CDR3 is TGCGCCAGCACTGGCGGGACTGTTGAAAAACTGTTTTTT. The encoded protein is CASTGGTVEKLFF.

The CDR3 nucleotides read TGTGCCAGCAGTGAAGCCGGTAGCAATCAGCCCCAGCATTTT. Residues: CASSEAGSNQPQHF. The chain carries TRBV6-1 and TRBJ1-5; D is ambiguous. This CDR3 spans 14 amino acids. V was pared by 0 bases and J by 0 bases, with 3 bases between. Germline V CDR1 and CDR2: MNHNS, SASEGT.

The rearrangement joins TRBV2 to TRBJ2-5; D may be TRBD2 (6 bases). V was clipped by 9 bases and J by 0 bases, with 11 bases between them. There are 13 residues in the CDR3. From germline, CDR1 is SNHLY and CDR2 FYNNEI. CDR3 in DNA: TGTGCCAGAGGGTGGGGGGACCAAGAGACCCAGTACTTC. Translation gives CARGWGDQETQYF.

The chain uses TRBV27 and TRBJ2-1; 8 positions match TRBD2. The CDR3 extends over 15 amino acids. Germline loops: CDR1 MNHEY, CDR2 SMNVEV (reference sequence). The J segment lost 9 bases and the V segment lost 4 bases, leaving 11 bases of the junction unmatched. In nucleotides, the CDR3 is TGTGCCAGCAGTTGGGGCGGGGGGCGACGCGGTGAGCAGTTCTTC. It is translated as CASSWGGGRRGEQFF.

Points on this clonotype: The junction departs from germline at one end; a sequencing error may be responsible. The chain recombines TRBV5-1 with TRBJ1-2; weak D call: TRBD1 (6 bases). The CDR3 covers 13 residues. The germline CDR1 and CDR2 sequences are SGHRS and YFSETQ. The CDR3 sequence is CASSPGDGYGCTF. In nucleotides, the CDR3 is TGCGCCAGCAGCCCAGGGGATGGCTATGGCTGCACCTTC.